The 22 T cell receptor beta chains presented below share a single source sample, sequenced in a study of shared clonotypes between healthy human individuals. Measured with immunoSEQ multiplex PCR; TCRdb has only the in-frame clones, and not every one. This table has 780,000 or so clones, about two thirds appearing once. The sample comprised memory CD4+ T cells sorted from blood. As for subset: CD45RA-negative fraction. All receptors come from a woman aged 30 to 39 in good health.

The V call is TRBV28, the J call TRBJ2-7; D perhaps matches TRBD2 (6 bases). CDR1 is MDHEN and CDR2 is SYDVKM in the germline V gene. The CDR3 has 13 residues. Deletions cut 6 bases from V and 3 bases from J, with 12 bases between. In DNA form, the CDR3 reads TGTGCCAGCAGCCTGACTAGTATCTACGAGCAGTACTTC. It encodes CASSLTSIYEQYF.

This clone appeared a few times. The gene calls are TRBV10-1 and TRBJ2-7, with TRBD2 identical over 8 bases. This CDR3 is built from 17 residues. CDR1 is WNHNN and CDR2 is SYGVQD in the germline V gene (reference sequence). Trimming at V came to 0 bases and at J to 5 bases, leaving 12 bases not matched to a gene. In DNA, the CDR3 is TGCGCCAGCAGTGAGTCGAAGCCGGGACTAGTTCGCCACGAGCAGTACTTC. It is translated as CASSESKPGLVRHEQYF.

V is TRBV5-8 and J is TRBJ1-5, with 11 bases that match TRBD1. J lost 3 bases, V lost 4 bases, and 9 bases had no gene match. This CDR3 is 17 amino acids long. CDR1 and CDR2 from the germline V gene are SGHTS and YDEGEE. The CDR3 DNA follows: TGTGCCAGCAGCCCGGGACAGGGGGTAAGGTACAATCAGCCCCAGCATTTT. This gives the protein CASSPGQGVRYNQPQHF.

This chain uses TRBV20-1 with TRBJ1-5; D unresolved. This CDR3 region has 10 residues. Germline CDR1 reads DFQATT; CDR2 reads SNEGSKA (reference sequence). V was trimmed by 4 bases and J by 4 bases, leaving 2 bases between them. The CDR3 DNA reads TGCAGTGCTAATAATCAGCCCCAGCATTTT. Translated, it gives CSANNQPQHF.

V and J are TRBV11-2 and TRBJ1-1; D unresolved. The V end was cut by 4 bases, the J end by 1 base, with 13 bases between. Germline V CDR1 and CDR2: SGHAT, FQNNGV. The CDR3 is 15 residues long. DNA for the CDR3: TGTGCCAGCAGCTCCCCTCGGGCCCAGAACACTGAAGCTTTCTTT. It specifies CASSSPRAQNTEAFF.

The chain has TRBV10-3 and TRBJ1-6, with 7 nucleotides matching TRBD1. V shed 2 bases and J 4 bases; nucleotides not matched to a gene: 2. CDR3 length equals 15 residues. Germline CDR1 reads ENHRY; CDR2 reads SYGVKD. The CDR3 DNA reads TGTGCCATCAGTGAGGGGACAGAGTATAATTCACCCCTCCACTTT. It specifies CAISEGTEYNSPLHF.

The sample holds many counts of this clone. The chain joins TRBV6-6 to TRBJ1-5; the D is unclear. The length of the CDR3 is 15 residues. The ends were cut back, 3 bases at V and 2 bases at J, with 11 bases in the middle. Germline assignment: CDR1 MNHNY and CDR2 SVGAGI (reference sequence). CDR3 protein: CASSYRASGNQPQHF. CDR3 DNA sequence: TGTGCCAGCAGTTATCGCGCTTCCGGCAATCAGCCCCAGCATTTT.

The chain employs TRBV28 and TRBJ1-1, with 9 nucleotides matching TRBD1. Trimming cost V 6 bases and J 6 bases; bases outside gene matches: 8. Germline CDR1 reads MDHEN; CDR2 reads SYDVKM. The length of the CDR3 is 14 residues. CDR3 DNA sequence: TGTGCCAGCAGGCCGGGACAGGGAGTCTCTGAAGCTTTCTTT. The encoded protein is CASRPGQGVSEAFF.

V gene TRBV2 combines with J gene TRBJ1-5, with D possibly matching TRBD1 (5 bases). Germline V gene sequence: CDR1 SNHLY, CDR2 FYNNEI. Trimming removed 7 bases from V and 0 bases from J, with 16 bases in between. The CDR3 has 16 residues. CDR3 in DNA: TGTGCCAGCACAGGACGGGGGGGGTATAGCAATCAGCCCCAGCATTTT. Its protein is CASTGRGGYSNQPQHF.

This clone was detected ten times or more. This rearrangement joins TRBV6-1 to TRBJ2-5; D is tentatively TRBD1 or TRBD2 (5 bases each). CDR1 MNHNS and CDR2 SASEGT come from the germline V gene. The CDR3 contains 15 residues. With 0 bases removed from V and 5 bases from J, the gap between germline ends came to 13 bases. The CDR3 spells CASSEAGARRETQYF. The CDR3 nucleotides are TGTGCCAGCAGTGAAGCCGGGGCCAGGAGGGAGACCCAGTACTTC.

This clone was detected a few times. This rearrangement joins TRBV19 to TRBJ1-2, with no clear D. Trimming removed 2 bases at V and 8 bases at J, with 18 bases between. Germline loops: CDR1 LNHDA, CDR2 SQIVND (reference sequence). The CDR3 covers 15 residues. The CDR3 sequence is CASSIRSTAPRGYTF. The DNA for the CDR3 is TGTGCCAGTAGTATAAGGTCGACGGCTCCTCGGGGCTACACCTTC.

The J gene is TRBJ2-1, the V gene TRBV7-9, with D maybe TRBD2 (6 bases). V lost 8 bases to trimming and J lost 0 bases, with 17 bases between them. Germline CDR1 is SEHNR and CDR2 is FQNEAQ (reference sequence). The CDR3 is 16 amino acids. The CDR3 spells CASASMAGNSYNEQFF. The CDR3, as DNA: TGTGCCAGCGCATCCATGGCGGGGAACTCCTACAATGAGCAGTTCTTC.

The V call is TRBV28, the J call TRBJ1-1; the D gene is possibly TRBD1 (5 bases). Germline CDR1 reads MDHEN; CDR2 reads SYDVKM. V lost 9 bases to trimming and J lost 2 bases, with 13 bases between them. This CDR3 has 13 residues. This CDR3 is CASEGRKNTEAFF. CDR3 bases: TGTGCCAGTGAGGGACGGAAAAACACTGAAGCTTTCTTT.

Comment on this clone: The identical CDR3 is also encoded by other nucleotide sequences in the sample. The genes are TRBV18 and TRBJ1-5; D may be TRBD1 (5 bases). Trimming removed 5 bases at V and 1 base at J, with 6 bases between. This CDR3 is built from 13 residues. Germline V gene data show CDR1 as KGHSH and CDR2 as LQKENI. CDR3 nucleotide sequence: TGTGCCAGCTCATCAGGGAGCAATCAGCCCCAGCATTTT. Residues: CASSSGSNQPQHF.

This clone showed up just a few times. The V gene is TRBV19, the J gene TRBJ2-7; D is undetermined. Trimming cost V 9 bases and J 2 bases, with 5 bases left between them. Germline V gives CDR1 LNHDA, CDR2 SQIVND (reference sequence). The length of the CDR3 is 10 residues. The CDR3 loop is CASPTYEQYF. CDR3 sequence (DNA): TGTGCCAGCCCCACCTACGAGCAGTACTTC.

The V gene is TRBV19, the J gene TRBJ1-5, with D uncertain. The length of the CDR3 is 13 residues. Trimming removed 6 bases from V and 8 bases from J, with 14 bases in between. CDR1 and CDR2 from the germline V gene are LNHDA and SQIVND (reference sequence). This chain's CDR3 is CASSPDPRKPQHF. In DNA form, the CDR3 reads TGTGCCAGTAGCCCCGACCCGCGAAAGCCCCAGCATTTT.

The chain joins TRBV6-1 to TRBJ1-1, with 11 bases lining up with TRBD1. The CDR3 is 16 amino acids. Germline-derived CDR1 and CDR2 are MNHNS and SASEGT. Trimming removed 1 base from V and 5 bases from J; junction bases left unmatched: 6. CDR3 amino acids: CASSEGTGGDGTEAFF. The CDR3 DNA is TGTGCCAGCAGTGAAGGGACAGGGGGCGACGGAACTGAAGCTTTCTTT.

The genes are TRBV19 and TRBJ2-1, with D perhaps assigned TRBD1 or TRBD2 (5 bases each). Per germline, CDR1 LNHDA and CDR2 SQIVND (reference sequence). The V end was cut by 1 base, the J end by 8 bases, with 12 bases between. CDR3 length: 14 amino acids. CDR3 amino acids: CASSIVSGRDEQFF. The CDR3 DNA follows: TGTGCCAGTAGTATAGTATCAGGGCGGGATGAGCAGTTCTTC.

The rearrangement joins TRBV28 to TRBJ1-3; D uncertain. V gave up 7 bases and J gave up 3 bases, with 19 bases separating them. This CDR3 spans 16 amino acids. Germline CDR1 reads MDHEN; CDR2 reads SYDVKM. The CDR3: CASTQPRESNGNTIYF. The CDR3 nucleotides read TGTGCCAGCACCCAACCTCGGGAGAGCAATGGAAACACCATATATTTT.

The chain has TRBV6-1 and TRBJ2-1, with D hard to call. Germline values: CDR1 MNHNS, CDR2 SASEGT. V shed 5 bases and J shed 9 bases, with 11 bases lying between them. This CDR3 has 12 amino acids. CDR3 DNA sequence: TGTGCCAGCAGTACACTTAGTGGTGAGCAGTTCTTC. Encoded protein: CASSTLSGEQFF.

The chain combines TRBV2 with TRBJ2-4; TRBD1 is a possible D gene (5 bases). Trimming shortened V by 6 bases and J by 0 bases, and 12 bases separated the two germline ends. CDR3 size: 15 residues. Per germline, CDR1 SNHLY and CDR2 FYNNEI. The CDR3 is CASSRDSLAKNIQYF. CDR3 nucleotides: TGTGCCAGCAGCCGCGACAGTCTAGCCAAAAACATTCAGTACTTC.

V and J are TRBV14 and TRBJ2-3, with 9 bases lining up with TRBD2. V gave up 6 bases and J gave up 2 bases; unmatched junction bases: 3. The germline gives CDR1 SGHDN, CDR2 FVKESK. The CDR3 spans 14 residues. CDR3 sequence (DNA): TGTGCCAGCAGGAAGCGGGGGGACACAGATACGCAGTATTTT. Translation gives CASRKRGDTDTQYF.